Detailed here is one TCR beta chain. This entry is derived from a study of shared clonotypes between healthy human individuals. Here immunoSEQ multiplex PCR was the method, and the copy in TCRdb shows in-frame clones only, minus some. The sample includes 2 million to 2.5 million clones, approximately 93% seen only once; the top ten take approximately 0.4%. This CDR3 region has 15 residues. The V and J ends lost 7 bases and 5 bases, in that order; junction bases with no gene match: 11. Looked up from germline, CDR1 is SGHDT and CDR2 is YYEEEE. This chain connects TRBV5-6 to TRBJ2-5, with TRBD2 matching over 10 bases. The clonotype comes from a man younger than 35 in good health. Some clones in this sample may be carry-over from other donors' samples. Sequenced material: naive CD4+ T cells from PBMCs. Subset: CD45RA+ positively selected. CDR3: CASRRTSGPWETQYF. CDR3 DNA: TGTGCCAGCCGACGGACTAGCGGTCCGTGGGAGACCCAGTACTTC.